These 25 T cell receptor beta chains were sequenced from one sample in a study of blood T cell repertoires in COVID-19. Data came from immunoSEQ multiplex PCR; TCRdb stores just in-frame clones and leaves some out. The sample includes roughly 150,000 clones, 84% of them seen just once. Sequencing was performed on peripheral blood. The receptors here all came from a woman of 80 years or more with COVID-19, enrolled during active disease.

This clone was counted a few times. The chain is built from TRBV5-1 and TRBJ1-4, with D unclear. Trimming took 2 bases from V and 7 from J, leaving 12 bases between them. Germline V CDR1 and CDR2: SGHRS, YFSETQ. The CDR3 is 14 amino acids. The CDR3 spells CASSLSLGGEKLFF. CDR3 bases: TGCGCCAGCAGCTTAAGTTTGGGAGGTGAAAAACTGTTTTTT.

The V and J genes are TRBV5-1 and TRBJ1-1; D unresolved. This CDR3 has 11 residues. V was clipped by 4 bases and J by 7 bases, with 8 bases between them. The germline V gene has CDR1 SGHRS and CDR2 YFSETQ. CDR3: CASSPGSEAFF. The CDR3 DNA is TGCGCCAGCAGCCCCGGGAGTGAAGCTTTCTTT.

The chain links TRBV5-1 to TRBJ1-1; D perhaps matches TRBD1 (5 bases). Germline V gives CDR1 SGHRS, CDR2 YFSETQ. The CDR3 length is 14 residues. Trimming took off 1 base at V and 4 bases at J, with 11 bases between the two ends. The CDR3 DNA reads as TGCGCCAGCAGCTTGTTCGGGGGTGGCACTGAAGCTTTCTTT. As protein: CASSLFGGGTEAFF.

This chain links TRBV7-3 with TRBJ1-1; no clear D gene. Germline lookup yields CDR1 SGHTA and CDR2 FQGTGA. Trimming removed 5 bases at V and 4 bases at J, with 17 bases between. This CDR3 is built from 15 residues. CDR3: CASSPKPEITTEAFF. For the CDR3, the DNA is TGTGCCAGCAGCCCAAAGCCGGAGATTACCACTGAAGCTTTCTTT. Supplemented by reference TRBV7-3 and TRBJ1-1, the full variable domain reads GAGVSQTPSNKVTEKGKYVELRCDPISGHTALYWYRQSLGQGPEFLIYFQGTGAADDSGLPNDRFFAVRPEGSVSTLKIQRTERGDSAVYLCASSPKPEITTEAFFGQGTRLTVV.

This chain connects TRBV7-2 to TRBJ2-7, with 8 bases aligning to TRBD2. V trimming: 7 bases; J trimming: 6 bases; junction bases outside the gene matches: 5. Germline values: CDR1 SGHTA, CDR2 FQGNSA. This CDR3 is 12 amino acids long. The CDR3 DNA reads TGTGCCAGCACCTCGACTAGCGCCGAGCAGTACTTC. It yields the protein CASTSTSAEQYF.

The rearrangement links TRBV27 to TRBJ2-7, with TRBD1 matching 7 bases. The V and J ends lost 6 bases and 4 bases, in that order; junction bases with no gene match: 15. The CDR3 extends over 16 amino acids. The V gene's germline CDR1 is MNHEY and CDR2 SMNVEV (reference sequence). CDR3 coding DNA: TGTGCCAGCAGACCACCCCCGGGACAGTGGACTTACGAGCAGTACTTC. Residues: CASRPPPGQWTYEQYF.

The rearrangement uses TRBV27 and TRBJ2-1; D is unresolved. The V and J ends lost 0 bases and 7 bases respectively, with 7 bases between them. Germline V lookup: CDR1 MNHEY, CDR2 SMNVEV (reference sequence). This CDR3 region has 13 residues. DNA for the CDR3: TGTGCCAGCAGTTTATCGCCCCTAAATGAGCAGTTCTTC. Amino acid sequence: CASSLSPLNEQFF.

This chain connects TRBV5-1 to TRBJ2-1; D is perhaps TRBD2 (5 bases). CDR1 and CDR2 (germline): SGHRS, YFSETQ. This CDR3 spans 13 amino acids. V lost 0 bases, J lost 7 bases, and 8 bases lay in between. Here the CDR3 reads CASSLATGNEQFF. The CDR3 nucleotides are TGCGCCAGCAGCTTGGCAACGGGAAATGAGCAGTTCTTC.

The V gene is TRBV11-2, the J gene TRBJ2-7, with 10 bases matching TRBD1. With 4 bases clipped from V and 3 bases from J, the junction kept 9 bases outside the gene matches. Germline V gene sequence: CDR1 SGHAT, CDR2 FQNNGV. The length of the CDR3 is 16 residues. CDR3 DNA: TGTGCCAGCAGCTGGGGTCGGGACAGGGGATACTACGAGCAGTACTTC. It yields the protein CASSWGRDRGYYEQYF.

This chain uses TRBV6-5 with TRBJ2-3, with D perhaps matching TRBD2 (5 bases). This CDR3 is 15 amino acids long. V was pared by 6 bases and J by 0 bases, with 13 bases between. CDR1 and CDR2 from the germline V gene are MNHEY and SVGAGI. The CDR3 loop reads CASRLSGASTDTQYF. The CDR3 region has the DNA TGTGCCAGCAGACTAAGCGGAGCTAGCACAGATACGCAGTATTTT.

V is TRBV10-3 and J is TRBJ2-2, with a tentative D call TRBD1 (5 bases). V was trimmed by 6 bases and J by 5 bases, leaving 16 bases between them. CDR1 and CDR2 (germline): ENHRY, SYGVKD. The CDR3 length is 15 residues. CDR3 sequence reads: CAIRDRSKGTGELFF. Written as DNA, the CDR3 is TGTGCCATCAGGGACCGATCGAAGGGGACCGGGGAGCTGTTTTTT.

This clone has only a few counts. This sequence joins TRBV6-5 and TRBJ1-5; 7 nucleotides agree with TRBD1. Looked up from germline, CDR1 is MNHEY and CDR2 is SVGAGI. With 6 bases clipped from V and 2 bases from J, the junction kept 4 bases outside the gene matches. This CDR3 spans 14 amino acids. For the CDR3, the DNA is TGTGCCAGCAGCAACGGACAGGGCAATCAGCCCCAGCATTTT. This codes for CASSNGQGNQPQHF.

This chain joins TRBV2 and TRBJ2-7; 10 bases fit TRBD2. J gave up 7 bases and V 4 bases, and 10 bases lay outside the gene matches. Per the germline V gene, CDR1 is SNHLY and CDR2 is FYNNEI. The CDR3 is 15 residues long. The CDR3 region is CASSAWTSGASEQYF. The DNA of the CDR3 is TGTGCCAGCAGTGCGTGGACTAGCGGCGCGTCGGAGCAGTACTTC.

The chain uses TRBV27 and TRBJ1-3; 7 nucleotides line up with TRBD1. CDR1 MNHEY and CDR2 SMNVEV come from the germline V gene (reference sequence). The CDR3 has 16 residues. The V gene end was trimmed by 0 bases and the J gene end by 3 bases; junction bases not matched to a gene: 5. CDR3 coding DNA: TGTGCCAGCAGTTTATCAGGCAGGGGGATTGGAAACACCATATATTTT. This translates into CASSLSGRGIGNTIYF.

This clone was seen a single time. The chain combines TRBV29-1 with TRBJ1-2; 8 bases agree with TRBD1. V dropped 6 bases and J dropped 4; count of bases not matched to a gene: 7. This CDR3 contains 13 residues. CDR1 is SQVTM and CDR2 is ANQGSEA in the germline V gene. DNA for the CDR3: TGCAGCGTCAGGCAGGGGGCTATCTATGGCTACACCTTC. It codes for CSVRQGAIYGYTF.

The V and J genes are TRBV9 and TRBJ2-2; the match to TRBD2 covers 10 bases. The junction had 8 bases not matched to a gene; V was cut back by 6 bases and J by 0 bases. CDR3 size: 17 residues. CDR1 is SGDLS and CDR2 is YYNGEE in the germline V gene. The CDR3 spells CASTVTSGWANTGELFF. The CDR3 coding sequence is TGTGCCAGCACTGTGACTAGCGGGTGGGCGAACACCGGGGAGCTGTTTTTT.

This clone was counted a few times. The CDR3 DNA is TGTGCCAGCAGCCAGCGGATCGATTATTACTCCTACGAGCAGTACTTC. As protein: CASSQRIDYYSYEQYF. V and J are TRBV6-9 and TRBJ2-7; the D gene is possibly TRBD2 (5 bases). Germline CDR1 and CDR2: MNHGY and SVAAGI. This CDR3 spans 16 amino acids. The V gene lost 6 bases and the J gene lost 0 bases, with 18 bases spanning the gap.

The chain recombines TRBV9 with TRBJ1-1, with a possible D match to TRBD1 (5 bases). Germline assignment: CDR1 SGDLS and CDR2 YYNGEE. V was shortened by 8 bases and J by 0 bases, with 11 bases between the two germline ends. CDR3 length: 13 amino acids. CDR3 residues: CARAGGMNTEAFF. The CDR3 DNA sequence: TGTGCCAGAGCGGGGGGTATGAACACTGAAGCTTTCTTT.

This clone was picked up one time. J is TRBJ2-7 and V is TRBV15; the D gene is possibly TRBD1 (6 bases). With 2 bases removed from V and 4 bases from J, the gap between germline ends came to 21 bases. The germline gives CDR1 LNHNV, CDR2 YYDKDF (reference sequence). The CDR3 spans 17 residues. The CDR3 protein is CATSRLARGWDQYEQYF. CDR3 bases: TGTGCCACCAGCAGACTAGCCAGGGGATGGGACCAGTACGAGCAGTACTTC.

The rearrangement uses TRBV5-1 and TRBJ2-5; 10 positions agree with TRBD1. This CDR3 comprises 14 residues. Trimming cost V 1 base and J 4 bases; bases outside gene matches: 1. CDR1 is SGHRS and CDR2 is YFSETQ in the germline V gene. CDR3 region: CASSLWTGGETQYF. Here the CDR3 DNA reads TGCGCCAGCAGCTTGTGGACAGGGGGAGAGACCCAGTACTTC.

The rearrangement uses TRBV5-8 and TRBJ1-3; D gene uncertain. The CDR3 contains 18 residues. V gave up 6 bases and J gave up 0 bases, with 22 bases separating them. In germline, CDR1 is SGHTS, CDR2 YDEGEE. Here the CDR3 reads CASILWREAADSGNTIYF. The CDR3 region has the DNA TGTGCCAGCATCCTTTGGAGGGAAGCTGCGGACTCTGGAAACACCATATATTTT.

This sequence joins TRBV6-2 or TRBV6-3 and TRBJ2-2; 9 positions agree with TRBD2. Germline V lookup: CDR1 MNHEY, CDR2 SVGEGT. V shed 4 bases and J 6 bases; nucleotides not matched to a gene: 9. The CDR3 covers 16 residues. This chain's CDR3 is CASSFGTGGGAGELFF. DNA for the CDR3: TGTGCCAGCAGTTTCGGGACTGGCGGGGGGGCCGGGGAGCTGTTTTTT.

The chain couples TRBV5-5 to TRBJ1-4, with 8 bases identical to TRBD1. V lost 4 bases to trimming and J lost 4 bases; unmatched junction nucleotides: 9. This CDR3 spans 16 amino acids. Germline V gene sequence: CDR1 SGHKS, CDR2 YYEKEE (reference sequence). CDR3: CASSPYRGIGNEKLFF. The CDR3 DNA reads TGTGCCAGCAGCCCGTACAGGGGGATAGGTAATGAAAAACTGTTTTTT. The whole variable domain, filled in from reference TRBV5-5 and TRBJ1-4, reads DAGVTQSPTHLIKTRGQQVTLRCSPISGHKSVSWYQQVLGQGPQFIFQYYEKEERGRGNFPDRFSARQFPNYSSELNVNALLLGDSALYLCASSPYRGIGNEKLFFGSGTQLSVL.

The rearrangement links TRBV24-1 to TRBJ2-3; the match to TRBD2 covers 12 bases. The J segment lost 3 bases and the V segment lost 5 bases, leaving 8 bases of the junction unmatched. CDR1 is KGHDR and CDR2 is SFDVKD in the germline V gene. This CDR3 contains 17 residues. The CDR3 here is CATSAGTSGWGTDTQYF. CDR3 in DNA: TGTGCCACCAGTGCCGGGACTAGCGGGTGGGGGACAGATACGCAGTATTTT.

V is TRBV5-1 and J is TRBJ2-5, with 9 bases aligning to TRBD1. CDR1 and CDR2 from the germline V gene are SGHRS and YFSETQ. J was trimmed by 4 bases and V by 4 bases; bases with no gene match: 8. This CDR3 is 15 amino acids long. The CDR3 DNA reads TGCGCCAGCAGCAGTACAGGGGGCTTAGGAGAGACCCAGTACTTC. Its protein is CASSSTGGLGETQYF.